This T cell receptor beta chain originates from a study of T-cell reconstitution after alpha-beta-depleted transplantation in children. This clonotype was observed a handful of times. A library of TCRbeta sequences, prepared with unique molecular identifiers, was generated. TCRdb reprocessed the PCR reads with MiXCR, giving one entry per CDR3 protein. The sample yields hundreds of thousands of distinct CDR3 sequences, 15% to 20% seen once. Germline V CDR1 and CDR2: GTSNPN, SVGIG (reference sequence). Trimming stripped 1 base from V and 7 bases from J, with 7 bases between. CDR3 size: 11 residues. This clonotype was sampled from a male patient between 2 and 15 years old who had a stem cell transplant for acute lymphoblastic leukemia, so the T cells may come from the graft donor. The chain is built from TRBV30 and TRBJ1-2; maybe TRBD1 (6 bases). Specimen: PBMCs, mostly from graft donor cells, collected 360 days after TCRalphabeta/CD19-depleted stem cell transplant. The CDR3 region has the DNA TGTGCCTGGAGTGGCAGGGGTGGCTACACCTTC. Translated: CAWSGRGGYTF.